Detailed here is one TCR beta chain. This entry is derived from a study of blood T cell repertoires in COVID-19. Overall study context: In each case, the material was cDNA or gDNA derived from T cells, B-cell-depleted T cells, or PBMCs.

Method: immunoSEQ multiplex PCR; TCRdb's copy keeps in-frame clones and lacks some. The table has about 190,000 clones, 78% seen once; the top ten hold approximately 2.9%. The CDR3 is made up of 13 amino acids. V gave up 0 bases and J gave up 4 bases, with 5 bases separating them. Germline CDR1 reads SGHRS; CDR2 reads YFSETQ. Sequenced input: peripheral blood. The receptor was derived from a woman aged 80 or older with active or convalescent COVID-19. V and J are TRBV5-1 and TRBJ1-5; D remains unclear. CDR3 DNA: TGCGCCAGCAGCTTGGAACAGAATCAGCCCCAGCATTTT. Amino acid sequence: CASSLEQNQPQHF. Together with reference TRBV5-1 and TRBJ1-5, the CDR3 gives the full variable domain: KAGVTQTPRYLIKTRGQQVTLSCSPISGHRSVSWYQQTPGQGLQFLFEYFSETQRNKGNFPGRFSGRQFSNSRSEMNVSTLELGDSALYLCASSLEQNQPQHFGDGTRLSIL.